Below, 27 T cell receptor beta chains from the same sample are listed, as sequenced in a study of cytomegalovirus exposure and HLA in healthy donors. The PCR contained 60 Vbeta and 13 Jbeta primers. TCRdb keeps only in-frame clones here, not all; method: immunoSEQ multiplex PCR. The sample carries approximately 200,000 clones, 78% recorded once. Input material: PBMCs. All receptors derive from a woman aged 30 to 39 in good health and CMV-seropositive.

CDR3 sequence reads: CASSQDSGAANYGYTF. In DNA form, the CDR3 reads TGCGCCAGCAGCCAAGATTCTGGGGCCGCTAACTATGGCTACACCTTC. V is TRBV4-1 and J is TRBJ1-2; possible D gene TRBD1, 5 bases. The CDR3 has 16 residues. The germline V gene encodes CDR1 MGHRA and CDR2 YSYEKL. The V end lost 0 bases, the J end lost 0 bases, and 11 bases lay between the germline ends.

This chain uses TRBV4-2 with TRBJ2-1; 8 nucleotides align to TRBD2. V trimming: 2 bases; J trimming: 2 bases; junction bases outside the gene matches: 14. Germline V gives CDR1 LGHNA, CDR2 YNFKEQ. The CDR3 is 19 residues long. Here the CDR3 reads CASSQLPGPSGLPYNEQFF. CDR3 nucleotide sequence: TGTGCCAGCAGCCAACTACCGGGGCCTAGCGGGTTACCCTACAATGAGCAGTTCTTC.

This clone occurred a few times. The chain joins TRBV7-6 to TRBJ2-3; D possibly corresponds to TRBD2 (5 bases). The V end was cut by 5 bases, the J end by 1 base, with 13 bases between. The CDR3 contains 15 residues. Germline CDR1 is SGHVS and CDR2 is FNYEAQ. CDR3 nucleotide sequence: TGTGCCAGCAGCCGGACTCGGGCTGGCACAGATACGCAGTATTTT. It specifies CASSRTRAGTDTQYF.

Written as DNA, the CDR3 is TGTGCCAGCAGTACGACAGGGGGACCGAACACTGAAGCTTTCTTT. This gives the protein CASSTTGGPNTEAFF. This chain uses TRBV6-1 with TRBJ1-1; 9 nucleotides agree with TRBD1. Germline V CDR1 and CDR2: MNHNS, SASEGT. The CDR3 consists of 15 residues. Germline trimming cut 5 bases from V and 1 base from J; bases unmatched to any gene: 5.

V is TRBV4-1 and J is TRBJ1-4, with unresolved D. V dropped 1 base and J dropped 4 bases, with 10 bases sitting between them. The germline V gene encodes CDR1 MGHRA and CDR2 YSYEKL. The CDR3 totals 15 residues. CDR3 nucleotides: TGCGCCAGCAGCCAAGTGGCAGGCAATAATGAAAAACTGTTTTTT. Amino acids: CASSQVAGNNEKLFF.

V usage is TRBV11-2 and J usage is TRBJ2-6; possible D gene TRBD1, 6 bases. The germline V and J ends were trimmed by 4 bases and 3 bases, with 10 bases remaining between them. Germline CDR1 is SGHAT and CDR2 is FQNNGV. The CDR3 is 15 amino acids. The CDR3, as DNA: TGTGCCAGCAGCTCAGGGGCGGTTGGGGCCAACGTCCTGACTTTC. As protein: CASSSGAVGANVLTF.

CDR3 nucleotides: TGTGCCAGCAGCGTAACCGGGAGCGGGGAGCTGTTTTTT. This translates into CASSVTGSGELFF. The rearrangement uses TRBV7-6 and TRBJ2-2; possible D gene TRBD2, 6 bases. Germline CDR1 and CDR2: SGHVS and FNYEAQ. This CDR3 contains 13 residues. V was clipped by 5 bases and J by 7 bases, with 11 bases between them. Variable domain in full (rest from reference TRBV7-6 and TRBJ2-2): GAGVSQSPRYKVTKRGQDVALRCDPISGHVSLYWYRQALGQGPEFLTYFNYEAQQDKSGLPNDRFSAERPEGSISTLTIQRTEQRDSAMYRCASSVTGSGELFFGEGSRLTVL.

This chain uses TRBV7-3 with TRBJ2-5; 9 bases match TRBD2. The CDR3 consists of 15 residues. Germline CDR1 SGHTA, CDR2 FQGTGA. The ends lost 2 bases at V and 3 bases at J; junction bases unmatched: 4. CDR3 sequence reads: CASSLGVAGEETQYF. The CDR3, as DNA: TGTGCCAGCAGCTTAGGCGTAGCGGGGGAAGAGACCCAGTACTTC.

The V call is TRBV18, the J call TRBJ1-5, with D possibly being TRBD1 (5 bases). Trimming shortened V by 6 bases and J by 3 bases, and 9 bases separated the two germline ends. CDR1 and CDR2 from the germline V gene are KGHSH and LQKENI. The CDR3 consists of 13 residues. The CDR3 DNA reads TGTGCCAGCTCGGGGCAGAACAATCAGCCCCAGCATTTT. This encodes CASSGQNNQPQHF.

The CDR3 protein is CASLDRYYEQFF. In nucleotides, the CDR3 is TGTGCCAGTCTCGACAGGTACTATGAGCAGTTCTTC. This rearrangement joins TRBV2 to TRBJ2-1, with D maybe TRBD1 (6 bases). Trimming shortened V by 9 bases and J by 8 bases, and 14 bases separated the two germline ends. The V gene's germline CDR1 is SNHLY and CDR2 FYNNEI. The CDR3 runs 12 residues.

This clone was observed a handful of times. The V gene is TRBV11-3, the J gene TRBJ1-2; weak D call: TRBD1 (6 bases). V dropped 5 bases and J dropped 8 bases, with 15 bases sitting between them. The CDR3 has 13 residues. The germline gives CDR1 SGHNT, CDR2 YENEEA. Written as DNA, the CDR3 is TGTGCCAGCAGCCCGGACAGCATCGTAGGCTACACCTTC. Translated, it gives CASSPDSIVGYTF.

The V and J genes are TRBV2 and TRBJ2-7, with D perhaps matching TRBD2 (6 bases). This CDR3 is 13 amino acids long. V was cut by 7 bases and J by 2 bases, with 12 bases left in between. Germline V gene data show CDR1 as SNHLY and CDR2 as FYNNEI. The CDR3, as DNA: TGTGCCAGCAATAGCGGCAAGACCTACGAGCAGTACTTC. It yields the protein CASNSGKTYEQYF.

The chain couples TRBV9 to TRBJ1-2; 7 nucleotides line up with TRBD1. This CDR3 has 14 amino acids. V shed 3 bases and J 4 bases; nucleotides not matched to a gene: 6. The germline V gene has CDR1 SGDLS and CDR2 YYNGEE. CDR3 amino acids: CASSETGQVYGYTF. CDR3 bases: TGTGCCAGCAGCGAGACAGGACAGGTCTATGGCTACACCTTC. Together with reference TRBV9 and TRBJ1-2, the CDR3 gives the full variable domain: DSGVTQTPKHLITATGQRVTLRCSPRSGDLSVYWYQQSLDQGLQFLIQYYNGEERAKGNILERFSAQQFPDLHSELNLSSLELGDSALYFCASSETGQVYGYTFGSGTRLTVV.

This rearrangement joins TRBV7-3 to TRBJ1-6; no definite D call. Germline loops: CDR1 SGHTA, CDR2 FQGTGA. The CDR3 length is 15 residues. Trimming left V 1 base short and J 7 bases short, with 11 bases between. DNA for the CDR3: TGTGCCAGCAGCTTAAGAGCAGGATCAAATTCACCCCTCCACTTT. This codes for CASSLRAGSNSPLHF.

The chain couples TRBV9 to TRBJ1-1; D call uncertain. Germline V lookup: CDR1 SGDLS, CDR2 YYNGEE. The V and J ends lost 0 bases and 2 bases respectively, with 5 bases between them. This CDR3 spans 13 amino acids. CDR3 sequence: CASSVAGNTEAFF. Here the CDR3 DNA reads TGTGCCAGCAGCGTAGCAGGTAACACTGAAGCTTTCTTT.

V gene TRBV5-1 combines with J gene TRBJ2-1; weak D call: TRBD1 (6 bases). Germline V gives CDR1 SGHRS, CDR2 YFSETQ. CDR3 length: 14 residues. V lost 0 bases to trimming and J lost 4 bases, with 8 bases between them. The CDR3, as DNA: TGCGCCAGCAGCTTGGTACAGGGTTACAATGAGCAGTTCTTC. Amino acid sequence: CASSLVQGYNEQFF.

The rearrangement links TRBV15 to TRBJ1-4; no firm D call. Germline CDR1 and CDR2: LNHNV and YYDKDF (reference sequence). V was shortened by 0 bases and J by 4 bases, with 15 bases between the two germline ends. The CDR3 has 17 amino acids. The CDR3 spells CATSRDHRGRGNEKLFF. In nucleotides, the CDR3 is TGTGCCACCAGCAGAGATCATCGGGGTCGGGGTAATGAAAAACTGTTTTTT.

The V call is TRBV29-1, the J call TRBJ2-5; TRBD2 might be the D (6 bases). The J call may be incorrect, as the DNA end agrees better with TRBJ2-7. The CDR3 length is 12 residues. The germline V gene encodes CDR1 SQVTM and CDR2 ANQGSEA. The CDR3 here is CSVAEGPDEQYF. In nucleotides, the CDR3 is TGCAGCGTTGCGGAGGGGCCCGACGAGCAGTACTTC.

This clone was observed once. The chain has TRBV7-9 and TRBJ2-3; 7 positions agree with TRBD1. This CDR3 contains 14 residues. Germline V gives CDR1 SEHNR, CDR2 FQNEAQ (reference sequence). The trim removed 5 bases at V and 2 bases at J, leaving 4 bases unmatched. CDR3 sequence reads: CASSKDRNTDTQYF. CDR3 sequence (DNA): TGTGCCAGCAGCAAGGACAGGAACACAGATACGCAGTATTTT.

This chain uses TRBV10-2 with TRBJ1-1, with D uncertain. CDR1 and CDR2 from the germline V gene are WSHSY and SAAADI. Trimming stripped 8 bases from V and 1 base from J, with 8 bases between. The CDR3 loop spans 12 amino acids. The CDR3 protein is CASRQENTEAFF. DNA for the CDR3: TGCGCCAGCCGTCAGGAGAACACTGAAGCTTTCTTT.

This rearrangement joins TRBV5-1 to TRBJ2-5, with 8 bases matching TRBD2. Unmatched junction bases numbered 3, after V lost 4 bases and J lost 7 bases. The germline V gene encodes CDR1 SGHRS and CDR2 YFSETQ. The CDR3 loop spans 12 amino acids. The CDR3 region is CASSPGGVTQYF. CDR3 DNA: TGCGCCAGCAGCCCGGGGGGGGTGACCCAGTACTTC.

This sequence joins TRBV4-1 and TRBJ2-5; 8 positions match TRBD2. Near its end, the DNA agrees better with TRBJ2-7, so the J call may be wrong. This CDR3 spans 15 amino acids. Germline V gene data show CDR1 as MGHRA and CDR2 as YSYEKL. The DNA for the CDR3 is TGCGCCAGCAGCCCCCGGGCGGGAGGTGGCTACGAGCAGTACTTC. Protein product: CASSPRAGGGYEQYF.

The table lists this clone with a count of one. V and J are TRBV28 and TRBJ1-1; 8 nucleotides align to TRBD1. Per germline, CDR1 MDHEN and CDR2 SYDVKM. V gave up 3 bases and J gave up 1 base; unmatched junction bases: 4. The CDR3 spans 15 residues. CDR3 sequence (DNA): TGTGCCAGCAGTTTGATCCAGGGGGCGAACACTGAAGCTTTCTTT. Its protein product is CASSLIQGANTEAFF. Using reference TRBV28 and TRBJ1-1 for the parts outside the CDR3, the full variable domain is DVKVTQSSRYLVKRTGEKVFLECVQDMDHENMFWYRQDPGLGLRLIYFSYDVKMKEKGDIPEGYSVSREKKERFSLILESASTNQTSMYLCASSLIQGANTEAFFGQGTRLTVV.

The chain is built from TRBV28 and TRBJ1-5; no clear D. V lost 6 bases, J lost 4 bases, and 7 bases lay in between. The CDR3 is made up of 12 amino acids. Germline CDR1 MDHEN, CDR2 SYDVKM. The CDR3 loop is CASSPSNQPQHF. In DNA, the CDR3 is TGTGCCAGCAGCCCTTCTAATCAGCCCCAGCATTTT.

The chain uses TRBV9 and TRBJ2-5; 9 nucleotides line up with TRBD2. Germline assignment: CDR1 SGDLS and CDR2 YYNGEE. The V gene end was trimmed by 3 bases and the J gene end by 3 bases; junction bases not matched to a gene: 3. This CDR3 has 14 amino acids. CDR3: CASSEASGEETQYF. The CDR3 DNA sequence: TGTGCCAGCAGCGAGGCTAGCGGGGAAGAGACCCAGTACTTC.

The chain couples TRBV7-9 to TRBJ1-1, with a weak D call TRBD1 (5 bases). The CDR3 runs to 17 residues. The V gene lost 2 bases and the J gene lost 5 bases, with 21 bases spanning the gap. Germline-derived CDR1 and CDR2 are SEHNR and FQNEAQ (reference sequence). The CDR3 sequence: CASSLPRGGRGGTEAFF. For the CDR3, the DNA is TGTGCCAGCAGCTTACCTCGCGGGGGGAGGGGAGGAACTGAAGCTTTCTTT.

The V gene is TRBV4-1, the J gene TRBJ1-5, with unresolved D. Germline V gives CDR1 MGHRA, CDR2 YSYEKL. The CDR3 contains 13 residues. The V and J ends lost 1 base and 4 bases respectively, with 5 bases between them. In DNA, the CDR3 is TGCGCCAGCAGCCAAGCCCTGAATCAGCCCCAGCATTTT. This encodes CASSQALNQPQHF.